Listed here are 26 T cell receptor beta chains from one sample, sequenced in a study of identifying expanded T cells in peripheral blood. Here immunoSEQ multiplex PCR was the method, and the copy in TCRdb shows in-frame clones only, minus some. This sample yields some 72,000 clones, of which 75% to 90% are seen a single time; under 3.5% belongs to the top ten. The sequenced sample consisted of blood. Receptors were obtained from a person aged 18 to 75 in good health.

V and J are TRBV9 and TRBJ2-3, with no clear D. This CDR3 has 12 residues. Trimming removed 0 bases at V and 8 bases at J, with 7 bases between. Germline assignment: CDR1 SGDLS and CDR2 YYNGEE. CDR3 amino acids: CASSVGVGTQYF. The CDR3 DNA reads TGTGCCAGCAGCGTAGGAGTTGGTACGCAGTATTTT.

The V and J genes are TRBV28 and TRBJ2-1; D is possibly TRBD2 (5 bases). Germline CDR1 MDHEN, CDR2 SYDVKM. The length of the CDR3 is 17 residues. The V gene lost 10 bases and the J gene lost 5 bases, with 27 bases spanning the gap. The CDR3 loop reads CATNTPLKMEEDNEQFF. In nucleotides, the CDR3 is TGTGCCACCAATACCCCGCTGAAGATGGAGGAGGACAATGAGCAGTTCTTC. The whole variable domain, remainder taken from reference TRBV28 and TRBJ2-1, is DVKVTQSSRYLVKRTGEKVFLECVQDMDHENMFWYRQDPGLGLRLIYFSYDVKMKEKGDIPEGYSVSREKKERFSLILESASTNQTSMYLCATNTPLKMEEDNEQFFGPGTRLTVL.

The rearrangement links TRBV18 to TRBJ1-2, with a weak D call TRBD1 (6 bases). V was pared by 1 base and J by 6 bases, with 18 bases between. The germline V gene encodes CDR1 KGHSH and CDR2 LQKENI. The CDR3 extends over 16 amino acids. As DNA, the CDR3 is TGTGCCAGCTCACCACTACGAGGAGGGGGTTTCAATGGCTACACCTTC. Amino acid sequence: CASSPLRGGGFNGYTF.

This sequence joins TRBV5-4 and TRBJ2-1; 11 bases align to TRBD2. The CDR3 is 16 residues long. Germline CDR1 and CDR2: SGHNT and YYREEE (reference sequence). After removal of 1 base from V and 6 bases from J, the junction contained 6 bases not matched to a gene. CDR3 sequence reads: CASSLSGLAVPNEQFF. Written as DNA, the CDR3 is TGTGCCAGCAGCTTGTCGGGACTAGCGGTACCCAATGAGCAGTTCTTC.

The chain couples TRBV11-2 to TRBJ2-5; D is possibly TRBD1 or TRBD2 (8 bases each). The V end was cut by 3 bases, the J end by 1 base, with 24 bases between. Germline loops: CDR1 SGHAT, CDR2 FQNNGV. The CDR3 extends over 19 amino acids. The CDR3 region has the DNA TGTGCCAGCAGCTTGGGACTAGAATCCACAGGGGGACGCCAAGAGACCCAGTACTTC. Translated, it gives CASSLGLESTGGRQETQYF.

The chain uses TRBV9 and TRBJ2-3; 9 nucleotides align to TRBD2. The trim removed 7 bases at V and 13 bases at J, leaving 16 bases unmatched. CDR3 length: 14 amino acids. Germline CDR1 is SGDLS and CDR2 is YYNGEE. CDR3 bases: TGTGCCAGCGAGGCTAGCGGGGAGCCCGGAGTTGAGTATTTT. This sequence encodes CASEASGEPGVEYF.

The chain carries TRBV6-5 and TRBJ1-4, with D unresolved. CDR3 length: 12 amino acids. V was pared by 7 bases and J by 4 bases, with 7 bases between. Per the germline V gene, CDR1 is MNHEY and CDR2 is SVGAGI. The CDR3 loop is CASMADNEKLFF. The DNA for the CDR3 is TGTGCCAGCATGGCAGATAATGAAAAACTGTTTTTT.

As DNA, the CDR3 is TGTGCTAGTGGTTTGGCTACTAGCTTCCGGCGGACAGATACGCAGTATTTT. Amino acid sequence: CASGLATSFRRTDTQYF. The chain links TRBV12-5 to TRBJ2-3; perhaps TRBD2 as D (6 bases). Trimming took off 1 base at V and 3 bases at J, with 17 bases between the two ends. This CDR3 is built from 17 residues. The V gene's germline CDR1 is LGHNT and CDR2 FRNRAP.

The rearrangement joins TRBV5-1 to TRBJ1-3; D not resolved. The germline CDR1 and CDR2 sequences are SGHRS and YFSETQ. The CDR3 totals 13 residues. Deletions cut 3 bases from V and 2 bases from J, with 6 bases between. The DNA of the CDR3 is TGCGCCAGCAGCTCCGGGGCTGGAAACACCATATATTTT. It translates to CASSSGAGNTIYF.

The chain recombines TRBV9 with TRBJ2-2; D assignment may be TRBD1 or TRBD2 (5 bases each). The germline gives CDR1 SGDLS, CDR2 YYNGEE. Trimming took off 4 bases at V and 3 bases at J, with 16 bases between the two ends. This CDR3 is built from 16 residues. This CDR3 reads CASSRRAGTDTGELFF. The CDR3 DNA reads TGTGCCAGCAGCCGGCGGGCAGGGACGGACACCGGGGAGCTGTTTTTT.

The chain combines TRBV6-5 with TRBJ2-1, with TRBD2 matching 8 bases. The CDR3 contains 16 residues. J lost 5 bases, V lost 3 bases, and 9 bases had no gene match. Looked up from germline, CDR1 is MNHEY and CDR2 is SVGAGI. The CDR3 bases are TGTGCCAGCAGTTATAGTCGGGCGGGGGGCCACAATGAGCAGTTCTTC. It is translated as CASSYSRAGGHNEQFF.

The chain has TRBV7-2 and TRBJ1-5; 8 nucleotides match TRBD1. CDR1 and CDR2 from the germline V gene are SGHTA and FQGNSA. After removal of 2 bases from V and 6 bases from J, the junction contained 6 bases not matched to a gene. The CDR3 length is 15 residues. CDR3 nucleotides: TGTGCCAGCAGCTTACAGGGGGCGTTGGGTCAGCCCCAGCATTTT. As protein: CASSLQGALGQPQHF.

The gene calls are TRBV7-2 and TRBJ2-5; 10 positions match TRBD1. The J call may be faulty, since TRBJ2-7 better matches the DNA end. Per the germline V gene, CDR1 is SGHTA and CDR2 is FQGNSA. The CDR3 is 13 amino acids. CDR3 protein: CASSAGTGDEQYF. CDR3 nucleotide sequence: TGTGCCAGCAGCGCCGGGACAGGGGACGAGCAGTACTTC.

J is TRBJ2-2 and V is TRBV11-2; D unclear. The V and J ends lost 0 bases and 8 bases respectively, with 4 bases between them. The CDR3 sequence is 12 residues long. Germline values: CDR1 SGHAT, CDR2 FQNNGV. The CDR3 bases are TGTGCCAGCAGCTTAGAAGAAGGGGAGCTGTTTTTT. It codes for CASSLEEGELFF. The full variable domain, its missing parts supplied by reference TRBV11-2 and TRBJ2-2, is EAGVAQSPRYKIIEKRQSVAFWCNPISGHATLYWYQQILGQGPKLLIQFQNNGVVDDSQLPKDRFSAERLKGVDSTLKIQPAKLEDSAVYLCASSLEEGELFFGEGSRLTVL.

The chain couples TRBV11-2 to TRBJ2-2; weak D call: TRBD2 (5 bases). The CDR3 extends over 14 amino acids. The V gene's germline CDR1 is SGHAT and CDR2 FQNNGV. V lost 3 bases, J lost 3 bases, and 8 bases lay in between. The CDR3: CASSFTRDTGELFF. DNA of the CDR3: TGTGCCAGCAGCTTTACTAGGGACACCGGGGAGCTGTTTTTT. Complete variable domain (other parts from reference TRBV11-2 and TRBJ2-2): EAGVAQSPRYKIIEKRQSVAFWCNPISGHATLYWYQQILGQGPKLLIQFQNNGVVDDSQLPKDRFSAERLKGVDSTLKIQPAKLEDSAVYLCASSFTRDTGELFFGEGSRLTVL.

This clone showed up just a few times. DNA for the CDR3: TGTGCCACCCAGCTCCCGGGACTCTCCCAGTACTTC. Translated, it gives CATQLPGLSQYF. The rearrangement uses TRBV7-2 and TRBJ2-5; tentatively, D is TRBD2 (6 bases). V was shortened by 10 bases and J by 9 bases, with 18 bases between the two germline ends. The germline gives CDR1 SGHTA, CDR2 FQGNSA. The CDR3 is 12 amino acids.

V usage is TRBV7-6 and J usage is TRBJ2-7, with D perhaps TRBD1 or TRBD2 (6 bases each). Germline V CDR1 and CDR2: SGHVS, FNYEAQ. V was shortened by 1 base and J by 3 bases, with 16 bases between the two germline ends. The CDR3 sequence is 16 residues long. The CDR3 DNA sequence: TGTGCCAGCAGCTTAGGGGAGAGAGGGGGACTCTACGAGCAGTACTTC. Translating gives CASSLGERGGLYEQYF.

This chain joins TRBV29-1 and TRBJ2-7; 7 bases map to TRBD2. The V and J ends lost 1 base and 2 bases, in that order; junction bases with no gene match: 2. CDR1 and CDR2 (germline): SQVTM, ANQGSEA. The CDR3 totals 13 residues. The CDR3 sequence: CSVEGGGAYEQYF. CDR3 sequence (DNA): TGCAGCGTTGAAGGCGGGGGAGCCTACGAGCAGTACTTC.

This sequence joins TRBV14 and TRBJ2-3, with TRBD2 identical over 8 bases. This CDR3 region has 16 residues. Per the germline V gene, CDR1 is SGHDN and CDR2 is FVKESK. The trim removed 1 base at V and 1 base at J, leaving 4 bases unmatched. CDR3 sequence (DNA): TGTGCCAGCAGCCAAGTGCGGCGGGGGGGCACAGATACGCAGTATTTT. This gives the protein CASSQVRRGGTDTQYF.

The rearrangement links TRBV5-4 to TRBJ2-1; 12 nucleotides line up with TRBD2. Per germline, CDR1 SGHNT and CDR2 YYREEE (reference sequence). This CDR3 spans 16 amino acids. Losses at the gene ends were 3 bases for V and 3 bases for J; bases not matched to a gene: 4. CDR3: CASSSQTSGGYNEQFF. The CDR3 DNA sequence: TGTGCCAGCAGCTCCCAGACTAGCGGGGGCTACAATGAGCAGTTCTTC.

The rearrangement joins TRBV7-6 to TRBJ2-1; 7 bases are a match to TRBD2. Per germline, CDR1 SGHVS and CDR2 FNYEAQ. This CDR3 region has 15 residues. The junction had 7 bases not matched to a gene; V was cut back by 3 bases and J by 5 bases. DNA of the CDR3: TGTGCCAGCAGCTTGTTAGTCGGGGGGAACAATGAGCAGTTCTTC. It specifies CASSLLVGGNNEQFF.

The chain carries TRBV6-6 and TRBJ2-3; 12 bases are shared with TRBD1. This CDR3 spans 15 amino acids. V lost 10 bases to trimming and J lost 1 base; unmatched junction nucleotides: 6. Germline V gives CDR1 MNHNY, CDR2 SVGAGI (reference sequence). The CDR3 here is CATGDRGQGTDTQYF. CDR3 coding DNA: TGTGCCACCGGGGACAGGGGGCAAGGCACAGATACGCAGTATTTT.

The chain has TRBV29-1 and TRBJ1-5; 10 bases are a match to TRBD1. The CDR3 is made up of 13 amino acids. The V gene end was trimmed by 7 bases and the J gene end by 5 bases; junction bases not matched to a gene: 5. Per the germline V gene, CDR1 is SQVTM and CDR2 is ANQGSEA. The CDR3 DNA sequence: TGCAGCGCGGGACAGGGGCAAGATCAGCCCCAGCATTTT. Residues: CSAGQGQDQPQHF.

The genes are TRBV6-6 and TRBJ1-2; 7 positions match TRBD1. Trimming cost V 2 bases and J 5 bases; bases outside gene matches: 11. The CDR3 contains 16 residues. Germline CDR1 and CDR2: MNHNY and SVGAGI (reference sequence). The CDR3 spells CASSYPRSGGLYGYTF. For the CDR3, the DNA is TGTGCCAGCAGTTACCCTCGCTCAGGGGGTCTATATGGCTACACCTTC.

This chain links TRBV4-1 with TRBJ1-2; D ambiguous. V was trimmed by 6 bases and J by 2 bases, leaving 10 bases between them. CDR1 and CDR2 from the germline V gene are MGHRA and YSYEKL. The CDR3 extends over 13 amino acids. DNA for the CDR3: TGCGCCAGCAGTCCAAAAGGAAACTATGGCTACACCTTC. Amino acid sequence: CASSPKGNYGYTF.

The chain is built from TRBV6-5 and TRBJ1-1; D remains unclear. V was pared by 2 bases and J by 0 bases, with 4 bases between. The CDR3 is made up of 13 amino acids. Germline CDR1 and CDR2: MNHEY and SVGAGI. CDR3 DNA sequence: TGTGCCAGCAGTTACAATTTGAACACTGAAGCTTTCTTT. It is translated as CASSYNLNTEAFF.